One TCR beta chain is described in this entry. Germline V gene data show CDR1 as SEHNR and CDR2 as FQNEAQ (reference sequence). This CDR3 has 16 residues. V was pared by 5 bases and J by 0 bases, with 14 bases between. The TCRbeta library was prepared with unique molecular identifiers. Using its own MiXCR run on the PCR reads, TCRdb lists one record per CDR3 protein. The data contain approximately 400,000 distinct CDR3 sequences, around 16% of them singletons. The data were taken from a study of T-cell reconstitution after alpha-beta-depleted transplantation in children. This TCR was recovered from a boy younger than two who had a stem cell transplant for Wiskott-Aldrich syndrome, so the T cells may come from the graft donor. Sample: PBMCs, mostly from graft donor cells, taken 360 days after TCRalphabeta/CD19-depleted stem cell transplant. The J gene is TRBJ2-4, the V gene TRBV7-9; D call uncertain. In nucleotides, the CDR3 is TGTGCCAGCAGCACTTCAGGCATGCTAGCCAAAAACATTCAGTACTTC. Amino acid sequence: CASSTSGMLAKNIQYF.